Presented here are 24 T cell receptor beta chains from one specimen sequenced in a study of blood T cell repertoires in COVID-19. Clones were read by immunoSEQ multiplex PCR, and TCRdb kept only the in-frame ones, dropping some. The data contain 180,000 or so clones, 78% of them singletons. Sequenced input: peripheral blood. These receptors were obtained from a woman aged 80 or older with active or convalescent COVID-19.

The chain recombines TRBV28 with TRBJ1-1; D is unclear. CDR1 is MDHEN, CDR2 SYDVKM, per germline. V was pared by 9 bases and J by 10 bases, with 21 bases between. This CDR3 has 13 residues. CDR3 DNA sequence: TGTGCCAGTAGAAACAGACCCTGGGTCGGAGCTTTCTTT. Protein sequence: CASRNRPWVGAFF. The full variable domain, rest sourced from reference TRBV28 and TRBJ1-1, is DVKVTQSSRYLVKRTGEKVFLECVQDMDHENMFWYRQDPGLGLRLIYFSYDVKMKEKGDIPEGYSVSREKKERFSLILESASTNQTSMYLCASRNRPWVGAFFGQGTRLTVV.

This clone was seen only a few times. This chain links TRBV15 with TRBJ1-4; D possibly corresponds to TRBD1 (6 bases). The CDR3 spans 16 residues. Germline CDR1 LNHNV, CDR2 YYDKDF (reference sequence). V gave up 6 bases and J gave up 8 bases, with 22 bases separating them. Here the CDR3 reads CATSQEMTGAGEKLFF. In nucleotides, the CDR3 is TGTGCCACCAGTCAAGAGATGACAGGCGCTGGGGAAAAACTGTTTTTT.

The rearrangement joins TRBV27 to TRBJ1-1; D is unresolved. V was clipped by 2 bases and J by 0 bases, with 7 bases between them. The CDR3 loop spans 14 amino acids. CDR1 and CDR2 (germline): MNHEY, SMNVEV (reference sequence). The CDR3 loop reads CASSLGYMNTEAFF. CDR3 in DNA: TGTGCCAGCAGTTTAGGTTACATGAACACTGAAGCTTTCTTT.

CDR3 nucleotide sequence: TGTGCCAGCATGCAGGCGAACACTGAAGCTTTCTTT. Its translation is CASMQANTEAFF. V and J are TRBV2 and TRBJ1-1; D unresolved. In germline, CDR1 is SNHLY, CDR2 FYNNEI. V was pared by 7 bases and J by 1 base, with 7 bases between. CDR3 length equals 12 residues.

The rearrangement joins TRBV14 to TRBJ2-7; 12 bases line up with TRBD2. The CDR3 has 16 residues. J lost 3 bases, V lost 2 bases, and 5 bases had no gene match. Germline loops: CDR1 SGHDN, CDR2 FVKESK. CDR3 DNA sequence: TGTGCCAGCAGCCAAAGAGGACTAGCGGGGATCTACGAGCAGTACTTC. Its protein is CASSQRGLAGIYEQYF.

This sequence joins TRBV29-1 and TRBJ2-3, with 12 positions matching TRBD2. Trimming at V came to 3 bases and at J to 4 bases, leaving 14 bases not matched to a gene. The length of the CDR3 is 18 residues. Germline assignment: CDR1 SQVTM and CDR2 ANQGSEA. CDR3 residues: CSVDRLAGGRFPPDTQYF. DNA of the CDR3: TGCAGCGTTGATCGTCTAGCGGGGGGGCGGTTCCCCCCAGATACGCAGTATTTT.

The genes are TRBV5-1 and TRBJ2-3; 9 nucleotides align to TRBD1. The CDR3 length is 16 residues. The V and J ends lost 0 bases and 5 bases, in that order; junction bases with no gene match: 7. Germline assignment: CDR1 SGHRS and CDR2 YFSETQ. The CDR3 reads CASSLARQGGVDTQYF. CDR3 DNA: TGCGCCAGCAGCTTGGCCCGACAGGGGGGGGTAGATACGCAGTATTTT.

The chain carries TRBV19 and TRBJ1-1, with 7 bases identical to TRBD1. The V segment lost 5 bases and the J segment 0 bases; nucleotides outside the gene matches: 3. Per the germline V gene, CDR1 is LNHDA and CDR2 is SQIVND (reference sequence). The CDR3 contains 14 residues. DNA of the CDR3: TGTGCCAGTAGTTTGACAGGGATGAACACTGAAGCTTTCTTT. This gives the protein CASSLTGMNTEAFF.

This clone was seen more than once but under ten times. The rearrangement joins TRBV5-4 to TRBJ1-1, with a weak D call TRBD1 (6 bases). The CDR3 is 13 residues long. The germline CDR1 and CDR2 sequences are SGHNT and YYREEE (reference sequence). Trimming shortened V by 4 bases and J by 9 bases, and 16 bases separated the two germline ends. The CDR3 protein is CASSPFKDRKAFF. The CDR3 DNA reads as TGTGCCAGCAGCCCCTTCAAAGACAGGAAAGCTTTCTTT.

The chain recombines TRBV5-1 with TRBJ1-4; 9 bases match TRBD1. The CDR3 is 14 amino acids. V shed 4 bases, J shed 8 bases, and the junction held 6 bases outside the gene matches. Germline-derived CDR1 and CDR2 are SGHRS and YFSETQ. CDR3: CASSRTGVGEKLFF. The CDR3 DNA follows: TGCGCCAGCAGCCGGACAGGGGTTGGCGAAAAACTGTTTTTT.

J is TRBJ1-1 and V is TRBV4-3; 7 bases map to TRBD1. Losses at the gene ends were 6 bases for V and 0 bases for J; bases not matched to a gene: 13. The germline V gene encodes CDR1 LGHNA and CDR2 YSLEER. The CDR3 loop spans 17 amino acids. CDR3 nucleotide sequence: TGCGCCAGCAGTCTTGAACCCAGGACAGGCATGAACACTGAAGCTTTCTTT. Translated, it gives CASSLEPRTGMNTEAFF.

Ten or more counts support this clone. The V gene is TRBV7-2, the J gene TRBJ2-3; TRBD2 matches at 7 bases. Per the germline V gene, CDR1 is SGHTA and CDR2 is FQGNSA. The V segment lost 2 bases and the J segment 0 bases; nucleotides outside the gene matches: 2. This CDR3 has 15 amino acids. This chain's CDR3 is CASSLMGGSTDTQYF. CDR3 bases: TGTGCCAGCAGCTTAATGGGGGGGAGCACAGATACGCAGTATTTT.

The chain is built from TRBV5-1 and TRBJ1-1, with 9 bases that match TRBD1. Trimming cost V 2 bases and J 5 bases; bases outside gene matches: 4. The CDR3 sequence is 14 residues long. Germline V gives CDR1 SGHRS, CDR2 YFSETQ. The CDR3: CASSFQQGATEAFF. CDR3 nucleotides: TGCGCCAGCAGCTTCCAACAGGGGGCTACTGAAGCTTTCTTT. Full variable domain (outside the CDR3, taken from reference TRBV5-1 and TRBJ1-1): KAGVTQTPRYLIKTRGQQVTLSCSPISGHRSVSWYQQTPGQGLQFLFEYFSETQRNKGNFPGRFSGRQFSNSRSEMNVSTLELGDSALYLCASSFQQGATEAFFGQGTRLTVV.

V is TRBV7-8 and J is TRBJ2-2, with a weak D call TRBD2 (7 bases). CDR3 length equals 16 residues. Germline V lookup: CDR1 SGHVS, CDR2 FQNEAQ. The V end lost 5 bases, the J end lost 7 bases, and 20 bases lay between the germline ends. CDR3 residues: CASSPQLGGAFGELFF. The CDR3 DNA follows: TGTGCCAGCAGCCCCCAGTTGGGGGGGGCGTTCGGGGAGCTGTTTTTT. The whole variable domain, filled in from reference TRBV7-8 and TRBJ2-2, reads GAGVSQSPRYKVAKRGQDVALRCDPISGHVSLFWYQQALGQGPEFLTYFQNEAQLDKSGLPSDRFFAERPEGSVSTLKIQRTQQEDSAVYLCASSPQLGGAFGELFFGEGSRLTVL.

In nucleotides, the CDR3 is TGCGCCAGCAGCACGGAACAGGGATTGGACACCATATATTTT. Protein product: CASSTEQGLDTIYF. The V and J genes are TRBV5-1 and TRBJ1-3; D is perhaps TRBD1 (6 bases). CDR1 and CDR2 (germline): SGHRS, YFSETQ. V lost 4 bases, J lost 8 bases, and 16 bases lay in between. The CDR3 contains 14 residues.

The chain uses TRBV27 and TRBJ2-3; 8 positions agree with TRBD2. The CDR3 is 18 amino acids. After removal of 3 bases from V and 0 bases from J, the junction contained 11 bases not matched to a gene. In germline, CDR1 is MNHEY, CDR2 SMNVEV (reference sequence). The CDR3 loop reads CASSLVPSGPSSTDTQYF. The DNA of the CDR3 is TGTGCCAGCAGTTTGGTTCCTAGCGGGCCCTCGAGCACAGATACGCAGTATTTT.

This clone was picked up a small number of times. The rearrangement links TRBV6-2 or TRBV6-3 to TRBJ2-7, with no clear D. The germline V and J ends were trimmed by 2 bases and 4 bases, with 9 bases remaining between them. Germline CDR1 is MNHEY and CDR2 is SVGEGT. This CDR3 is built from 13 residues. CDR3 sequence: CASSYGQRYEQYF. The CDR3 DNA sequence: TGTGCCAGCAGTTACGGGCAGAGATACGAGCAGTACTTC.

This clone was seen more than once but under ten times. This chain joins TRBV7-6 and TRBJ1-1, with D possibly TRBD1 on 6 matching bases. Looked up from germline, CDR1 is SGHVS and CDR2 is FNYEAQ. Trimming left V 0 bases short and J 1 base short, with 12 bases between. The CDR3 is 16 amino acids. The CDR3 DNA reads TGTGCCAGCAGCTTAGCCCAATCACAGGGGAACACTGAAGCTTTCTTT. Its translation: CASSLAQSQGNTEAFF.

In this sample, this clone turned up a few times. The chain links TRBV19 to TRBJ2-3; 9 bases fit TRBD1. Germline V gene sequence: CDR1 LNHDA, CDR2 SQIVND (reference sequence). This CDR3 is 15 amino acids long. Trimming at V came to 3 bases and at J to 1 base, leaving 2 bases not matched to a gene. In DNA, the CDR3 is TGTGCCAGTAGTATGCGGACAGGGGGCACAGATACGCAGTATTTT. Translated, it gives CASSMRTGGTDTQYF.

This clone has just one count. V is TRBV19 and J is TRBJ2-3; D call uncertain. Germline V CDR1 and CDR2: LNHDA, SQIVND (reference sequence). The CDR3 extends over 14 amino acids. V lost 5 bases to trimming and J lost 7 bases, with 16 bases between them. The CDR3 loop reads CASSFPTNTYTQYF. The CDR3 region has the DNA TGTGCCAGTAGTTTCCCCACAAACACGTATACGCAGTATTTT.

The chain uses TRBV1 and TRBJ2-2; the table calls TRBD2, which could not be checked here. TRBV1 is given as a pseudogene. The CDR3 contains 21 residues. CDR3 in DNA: TGCACCAGCAGCCAAAAAGATACAAGGACTAGCGGGGGGCTGGACACCGGGGAGCTGTTTTTT. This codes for CTSSQKDTRTSGGLDTGELFF.

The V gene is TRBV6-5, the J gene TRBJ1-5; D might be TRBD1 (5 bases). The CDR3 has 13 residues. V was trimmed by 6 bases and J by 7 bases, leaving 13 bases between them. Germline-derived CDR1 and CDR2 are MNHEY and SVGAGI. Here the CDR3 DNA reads TGTGCCAGCAGCTCACAGCAGGGACAGCCCCAGCATTTT. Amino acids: CASSSQQGQPQHF.

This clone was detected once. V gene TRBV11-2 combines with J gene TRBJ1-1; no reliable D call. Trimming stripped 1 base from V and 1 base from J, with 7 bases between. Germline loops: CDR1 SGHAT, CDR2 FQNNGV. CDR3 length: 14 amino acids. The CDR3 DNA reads TGTGCCAGCAGCTTAGCTCCGCGGAACACTGAAGCTTTCTTT. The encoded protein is CASSLAPRNTEAFF.

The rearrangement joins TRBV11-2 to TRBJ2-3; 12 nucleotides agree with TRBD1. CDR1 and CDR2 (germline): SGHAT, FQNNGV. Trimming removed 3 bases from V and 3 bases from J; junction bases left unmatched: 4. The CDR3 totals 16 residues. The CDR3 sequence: CASSFRDRGPTDTQYF. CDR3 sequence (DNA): TGTGCCAGCAGCTTCCGGGACAGGGGGCCTACAGATACGCAGTATTTT.